The rows below give T cell receptor beta chains drawn from one sample of a study of beta chain features in type 1 diabetes. Method: immunoSEQ multiplex PCR; TCRdb's copy keeps in-frame clones and lacks some. The repertoire holds 640,000 or so clones, roughly 13% seen once, with approximately 0.022% in the top ten. Input material: naive CD4+ T cells from blood. Every receptor here comes from a man aged 18 to 30 with type 1 diabetes. CDR3s include the opening cysteine and the closing phenylalanine or tryptophan. The order of the fields is J gene, clone size, D gene, V gene, CDR3 DNA, CDR3 protein. The D gene is left open where the match is weak. Clone sizes are given selectively: once, few, many, or a class where the clone is expanded.

j_gene: TRBJ2-1
abundance: few
d_gene: TRBD1
v_gene: TRBV5-6
CDR3nt: TGTGCCAGCAGCTTGAGGACAGGGGGACGGCATGAGCAGTTCTTC
CDR3aa: CASSLRTGGRHEQFF

j_gene: TRBJ2-1
abundance: few
d_gene: .
v_gene: TRBV7-3
CDR3nt: TGTGCCAGCAGCTTATACCCTCTAAGGTTCGATGAGCAGTTCTTC
CDR3aa: CASSLYPLRFDEQFF

j_gene: TRBJ2-3
abundance: .
d_gene: TRBD2
v_gene: TRBV7-9
CDR3nt: TGTGCCAGCAGCGCGCTAGCGGGGGGGCCCACAGATACGCAGTATTTT
CDR3aa: CASSALAGGPTDTQYF

j_gene: TRBJ1-2
abundance: .
d_gene: .
v_gene: TRBV27
CDR3nt: TGTGCCAGCAGTTCCGCGACAGGACCCAACTATGGCTACACCTTC
CDR3aa: CASSSATGPNYGYTF

j_gene: TRBJ2-1
abundance: few
d_gene: .
v_gene: TRBV2
CDR3nt: TGTGCCAGCAGTGGAACAGTCAATGAGCAGTTCTTC
CDR3aa: CASSGTVNEQFF

j_gene: TRBJ2-7
abundance: few
d_gene: TRBD1
v_gene: TRBV19
CDR3nt: TGTGCCAGTAGGGGACAGGGAGGACCCTACGAGCAGTACTTC
CDR3aa: CASRGQGGPYEQYF

j_gene: TRBJ2-3
abundance: few
d_gene: .
v_gene: TRBV14
CDR3nt: TGTGCCAGCAGCTTAAACCCATATACGCAGTATTTT
CDR3aa: CASSLNPYTQYF

j_gene: TRBJ1-1
abundance: .
d_gene: TRBD1
v_gene: TRBV2
CDR3nt: TGTGCCAGCAGTGAGCAAGGACAGGGGACCGCTGAAGCTTTCTTT
CDR3aa: CASSEQGQGTAEAFF

j_gene: TRBJ2-7
abundance: few
d_gene: .
v_gene: TRBV7-9
CDR3nt: TGTGCCAGCAGCCCGGGAAACTACGAGCAGTACTTC
CDR3aa: CASSPGNYEQYF

j_gene: TRBJ1-5
abundance: few
d_gene: .
v_gene: TRBV6-5
CDR3nt: TGTGCCAGCAGCCAAAGCGGGGGAGAACAGCCCCAGCATTTT
CDR3aa: CASSQSGGEQPQHF

j_gene: TRBJ1-2
abundance: .
d_gene: .
v_gene: TRBV28
CDR3nt: TGTGCCAGCAGTTCCAGACGCTATGGCTACACCTTC
CDR3aa: CASSSRRYGYTF

j_gene: TRBJ1-3
abundance: .
d_gene: .
v_gene: TRBV7-6
CDR3nt: TGTGCCAGCAGCTTAAGCCCCCAGGCGCGAGGAAACACCATATATTTT
CDR3aa: CASSLSPQARGNTIYF

j_gene: TRBJ1-6
abundance: .
d_gene: .
v_gene: TRBV10-3
CDR3nt: TGTGCCATCAGTGGGGGTTCGGAGAATTCACCCCTCCACTTT
CDR3aa: CAISGGSENSPLHF

j_gene: TRBJ1-4
abundance: few
d_gene: TRBD1
v_gene: TRBV5-4
CDR3nt: TGTGCCAGCAGCGTACCGGGACAGGGGAATGAAAAACTGTTTTTT
CDR3aa: CASSVPGQGNEKLFF

j_gene: TRBJ1-1
abundance: few
d_gene: TRBD1
v_gene: TRBV7-9
CDR3nt: TGTGCCAGCAGTCGCGGGACAGCGAACACTGAAGCTTTCTTT
CDR3aa: CASSRGTANTEAFF

j_gene: TRBJ1-5
abundance: few
d_gene: .
v_gene: TRBV10-3
CDR3nt: TGTGCCATCAGTGAATCCGGGGACAATCAGCCCCAGCATTTT
CDR3aa: CAISESGDNQPQHF

j_gene: TRBJ1-5
abundance: .
d_gene: TRBD1
v_gene: TRBV4-1
CDR3nt: TGCGCCAGCAGCCAACCACCGGGACAGGGGATCTGGCAGCCCCAGCATTTT
CDR3aa: CASSQPPGQGIWQPQHF

j_gene: TRBJ2-3
abundance: .
d_gene: TRBD2
v_gene: TRBV2
CDR3nt: TGTGCCAGCGGAACGGATAGCGGGGTCAGCACAGATACGCAGTATTTT
CDR3aa: CASGTDSGVSTDTQYF

j_gene: TRBJ1-2
abundance: few
d_gene: .
v_gene: TRBV10-3
CDR3nt: TGTGCCATCAGTGAGTGGGCTAACTATGGCTACACCTTC
CDR3aa: CAISEWANYGYTF

j_gene: TRBJ2-3
abundance: .
d_gene: .
v_gene: TRBV27
CDR3nt: TGTGCCAGCAGTTTCACAGCCACAGATACGCAGTATTTT
CDR3aa: CASSFTATDTQYF

j_gene: TRBJ1-6
abundance: .
d_gene: TRBD1
v_gene: TRBV30
CDR3nt: TGTGCCTGGACGGGACAGGGTGGAGGATCACCCCTCCACTTT
CDR3aa: CAWTGQGGGSPLHF

j_gene: TRBJ1-5
abundance: few
d_gene: .
v_gene: TRBV10-3
CDR3nt: TGTGCCATCAGACCGGGTCCCTCGGGGAGCAATCAGCCCCAGCATTTT
CDR3aa: CAIRPGPSGSNQPQHF

j_gene: TRBJ2-7
abundance: few
d_gene: TRBD1
v_gene: TRBV7-2
CDR3nt: TGTGCCAGCAGCTTTCAGGGGGAATACGAGCAGTACTTC
CDR3aa: CASSFQGEYEQYF

j_gene: TRBJ1-4
abundance: .
d_gene: .
v_gene: TRBV25-1
CDR3nt: TGTGCCAGCAGTGATGGGCTAAGGGATCTTGAAAAACTGTTTTTT
CDR3aa: CASSDGLRDLEKLFF

j_gene: TRBJ2-3
abundance: .
d_gene: .
v_gene: TRBV5-1
CDR3nt: TGCGCCAGCAGAGGGGGTCTCCTCGGCACAGATACGCAGTATTTT
CDR3aa: CASRGGLLGTDTQYF

j_gene: TRBJ2-3
abundance: .
d_gene: .
v_gene: TRBV10-3
CDR3nt: TGTGCCATCAGCGAGAGGGACACCGCCAGCACAGATACGCAGTATTTT
CDR3aa: CAISERDTASTDTQYF

j_gene: TRBJ1-4
abundance: .
d_gene: .
v_gene: TRBV15
CDR3nt: TGTGCCACCAGCAGACCCAAGGGGACGACTAATGAAAAACTGTTTTTT
CDR3aa: CATSRPKGTTNEKLFF